This T cell receptor (beta chain) was recovered during a study of cytomegalovirus exposure and HLA in healthy donors. Study in general: Most donors, 70% to 85% of over 300 genotyped, fell in the Caucasian-associated ancestry cluster. Study results and caveats: Researchers reported in a later analysis that a missense DCLRE1C variant was tied to TCR beta V- and J-gene trimming. In a later analysis, parvovirus B19, influenza, CMV and Epstein-Barr virus appeared linked to several top co-occurrence clusters.

Deletions cut 1 base from V and 2 bases from J, with 11 bases between. Germline CDR1 and CDR2: SEHNR and FQNEAQ (reference sequence). CDR3 size: 15 residues. Donors were nominally healthy when sampled, though unrecorded immune exposures were likely. In the PCR, 60 Vbeta and 13 Jbeta primers were used. Sequenced by immunoSEQ multiplex PCR; TCRdb stores in-frame clones only, minus some. The sample consists of about 140,000 clones, approximately 85% of them appearing once. To note about this clone: Its antigen is currently unknown.

This TCR derives from a woman between 35 and 50 years old in good health and CMV-seronegative. The rearrangement links TRBV7-9 to TRBJ1-1; no clear D gene. The sample consisted of PBMCs. The CDR3 nucleotides read TGTGCCAGCAGCTTAGGAACAGCCCCTAACACTGAAGCTTTCTTT. It specifies CASSLGTAPNTEAFF.